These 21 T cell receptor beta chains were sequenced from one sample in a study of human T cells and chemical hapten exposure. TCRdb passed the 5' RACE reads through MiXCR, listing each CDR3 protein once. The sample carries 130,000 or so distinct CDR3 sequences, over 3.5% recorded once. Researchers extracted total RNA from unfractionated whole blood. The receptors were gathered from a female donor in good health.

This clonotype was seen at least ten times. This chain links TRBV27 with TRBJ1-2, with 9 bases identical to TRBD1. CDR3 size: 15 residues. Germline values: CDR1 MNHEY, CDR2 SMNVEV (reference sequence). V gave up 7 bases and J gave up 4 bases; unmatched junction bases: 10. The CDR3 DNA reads TGTGCCAGCACCGGGACAGGGAGGGAGGGCTATGGCTACACCTTC. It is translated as CASTGTGREGYGYTF.

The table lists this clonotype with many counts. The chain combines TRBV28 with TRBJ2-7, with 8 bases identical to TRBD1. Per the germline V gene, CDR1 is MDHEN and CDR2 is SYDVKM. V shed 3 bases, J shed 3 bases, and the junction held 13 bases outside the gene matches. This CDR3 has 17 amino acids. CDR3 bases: TGTGCCAGCAGTTTCCCCACGCTTCGACAGGGGATCTACGAGCAGTACTTC. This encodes CASSFPTLRQGIYEQYF.

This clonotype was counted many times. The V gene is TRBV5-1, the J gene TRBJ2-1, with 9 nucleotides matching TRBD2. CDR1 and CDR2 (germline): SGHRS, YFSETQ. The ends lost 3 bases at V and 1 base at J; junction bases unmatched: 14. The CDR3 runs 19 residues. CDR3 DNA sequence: TGCGCCAGCAGCTCTACCGGAAATAGCGGGGGCGCTTCCTACAATGAGCAGTTCTTC. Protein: CASSSTGNSGGASYNEQFF.

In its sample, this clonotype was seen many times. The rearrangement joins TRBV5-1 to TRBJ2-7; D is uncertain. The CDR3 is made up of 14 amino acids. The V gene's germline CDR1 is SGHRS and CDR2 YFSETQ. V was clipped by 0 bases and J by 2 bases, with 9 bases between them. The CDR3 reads CASSLDGTPYEQYF. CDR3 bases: TGCGCCAGCAGCTTGGATGGTACCCCCTACGAGCAGTACTTC.

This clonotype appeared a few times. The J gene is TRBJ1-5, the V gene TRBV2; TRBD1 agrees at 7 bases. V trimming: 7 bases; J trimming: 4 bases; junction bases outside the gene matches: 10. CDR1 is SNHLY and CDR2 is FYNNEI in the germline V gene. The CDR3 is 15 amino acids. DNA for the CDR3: TGTGCCAGCACCCCAGGGGGGGCCCCAAATCAGCCCCAGCATTTT. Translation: CASTPGGAPNQPQHF. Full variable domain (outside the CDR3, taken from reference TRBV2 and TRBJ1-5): EPEVTQTPSHQVTQMGQEVILRCVPISNHLYFYWYRQILGQKVEFLVSFYNNEISEKSEIFDDQFSVERPDGSNFTLKIRSTKLEDSAMYFCASTPGGAPNQPQHFGDGTRLSIL.

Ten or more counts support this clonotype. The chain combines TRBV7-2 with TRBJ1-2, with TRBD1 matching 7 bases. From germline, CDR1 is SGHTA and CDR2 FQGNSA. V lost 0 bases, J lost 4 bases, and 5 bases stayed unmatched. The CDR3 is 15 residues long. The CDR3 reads CASSLARGGAYGYTF. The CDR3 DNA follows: TGTGCCAGCAGCTTAGCACGAGGGGGCGCCTATGGCTACACCTTC.

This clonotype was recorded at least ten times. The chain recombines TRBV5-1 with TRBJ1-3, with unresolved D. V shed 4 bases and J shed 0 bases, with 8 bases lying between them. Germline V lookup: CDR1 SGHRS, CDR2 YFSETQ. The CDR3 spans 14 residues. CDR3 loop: CASSPAGSGNTIYF. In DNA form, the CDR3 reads TGCGCCAGCAGCCCGGCAGGCTCTGGAAACACCATATATTTT.

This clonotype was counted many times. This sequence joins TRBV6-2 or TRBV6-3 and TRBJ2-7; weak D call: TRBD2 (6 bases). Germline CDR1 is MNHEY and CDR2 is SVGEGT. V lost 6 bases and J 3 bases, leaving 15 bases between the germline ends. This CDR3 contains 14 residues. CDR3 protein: CASSQHGSFYEQYF. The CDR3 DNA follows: TGTGCCAGCAGCCAACACGGGAGCTTCTACGAGCAGTACTTC.

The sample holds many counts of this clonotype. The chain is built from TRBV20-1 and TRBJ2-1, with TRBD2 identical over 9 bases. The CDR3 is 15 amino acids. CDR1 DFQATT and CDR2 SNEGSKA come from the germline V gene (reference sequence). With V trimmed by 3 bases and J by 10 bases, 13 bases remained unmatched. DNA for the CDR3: TGCAGTGCTAGGGCGGGGGGGACCTTTGATAGAGAGCAGTTCTTC. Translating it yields CSARAGGTFDREQFF.

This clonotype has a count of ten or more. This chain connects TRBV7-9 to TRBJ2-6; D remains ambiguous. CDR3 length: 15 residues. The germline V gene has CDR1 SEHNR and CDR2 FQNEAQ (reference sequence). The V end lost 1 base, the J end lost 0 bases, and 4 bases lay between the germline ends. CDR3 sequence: CASSLVVSGANVLTF. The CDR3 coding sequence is TGTGCCAGCAGCTTAGTCGTCTCTGGGGCCAACGTCCTGACTTTC.

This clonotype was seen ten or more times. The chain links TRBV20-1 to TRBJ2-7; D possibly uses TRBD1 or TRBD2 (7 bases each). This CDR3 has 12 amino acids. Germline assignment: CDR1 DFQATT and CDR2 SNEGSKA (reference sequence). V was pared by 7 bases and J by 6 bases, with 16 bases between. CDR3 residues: CSGGEGAGEQYF. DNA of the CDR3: TGCAGTGGGGGGGAGGGGGCAGGCGAGCAGTACTTC.

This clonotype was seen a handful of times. This chain's CDR3 is CASSFGRDYGYTF. CDR3 nucleotide sequence: TGTGCCAGCAGTTTTGGTCGGGACTATGGCTACACCTTC. The chain is built from TRBV12-3 or TRBV12-4 and TRBJ1-2, with D unresolved. Trimming left V 3 bases short and J 3 bases short, with 8 bases between. The CDR3 spans 13 residues.

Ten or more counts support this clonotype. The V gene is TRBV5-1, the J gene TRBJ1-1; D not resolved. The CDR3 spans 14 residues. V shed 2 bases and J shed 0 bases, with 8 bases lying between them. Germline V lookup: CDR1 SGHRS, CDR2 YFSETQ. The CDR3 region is CASSLKLMNTEAFF. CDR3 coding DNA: TGCGCCAGCAGCTTAAAGTTAATGAACACTGAAGCTTTCTTT.

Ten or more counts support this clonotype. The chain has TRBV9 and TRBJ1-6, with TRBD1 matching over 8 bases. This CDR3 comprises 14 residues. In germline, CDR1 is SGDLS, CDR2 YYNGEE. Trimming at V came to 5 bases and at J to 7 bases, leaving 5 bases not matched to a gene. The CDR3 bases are TGTGCCAGCAGAACGACAGGGGAGAATTCACCCCTCCACTTT. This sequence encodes CASRTTGENSPLHF.

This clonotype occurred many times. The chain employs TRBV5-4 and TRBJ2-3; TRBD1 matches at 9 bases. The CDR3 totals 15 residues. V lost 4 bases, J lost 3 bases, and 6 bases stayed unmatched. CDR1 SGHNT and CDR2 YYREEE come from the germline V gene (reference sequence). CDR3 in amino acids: CASSVDRGLTDTQYF. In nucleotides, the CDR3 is TGTGCCAGCAGCGTGGACAGGGGTTTGACAGATACGCAGTATTTT.

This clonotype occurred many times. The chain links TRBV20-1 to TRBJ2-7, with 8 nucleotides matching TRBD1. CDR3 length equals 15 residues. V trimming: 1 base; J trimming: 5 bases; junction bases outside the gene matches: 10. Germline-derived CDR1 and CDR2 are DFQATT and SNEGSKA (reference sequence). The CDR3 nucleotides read TGCAGTGCTAGAGCCGACAGGGGAGAAAGGAACGAGCAGTACTTC. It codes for CSARADRGERNEQYF.

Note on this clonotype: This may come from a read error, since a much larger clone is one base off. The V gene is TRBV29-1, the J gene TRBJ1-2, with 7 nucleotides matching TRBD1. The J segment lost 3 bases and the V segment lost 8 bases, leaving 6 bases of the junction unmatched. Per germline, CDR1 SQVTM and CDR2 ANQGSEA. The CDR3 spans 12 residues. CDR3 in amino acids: CSLKTGYYGYTF. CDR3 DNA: TGCAGCCTGAAGACAGGGTACTATGGCTACACCTTC.

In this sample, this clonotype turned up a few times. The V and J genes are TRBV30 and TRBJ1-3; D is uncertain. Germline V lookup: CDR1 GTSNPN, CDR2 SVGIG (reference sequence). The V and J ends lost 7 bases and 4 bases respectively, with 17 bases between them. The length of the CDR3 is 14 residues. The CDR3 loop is CAFITPGSGNTIYF. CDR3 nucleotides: TGTGCCTTTATTACTCCCGGTTCGGGAAACACCATATATTTT.

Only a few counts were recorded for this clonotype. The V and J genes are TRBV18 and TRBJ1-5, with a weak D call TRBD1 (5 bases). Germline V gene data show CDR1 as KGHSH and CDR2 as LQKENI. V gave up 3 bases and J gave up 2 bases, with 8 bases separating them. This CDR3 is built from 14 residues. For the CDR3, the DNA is TGTGCCAGCTCACCTGGGGGACGCAATCAGCCCCAGCATTTT. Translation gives CASSPGGRNQPQHF.

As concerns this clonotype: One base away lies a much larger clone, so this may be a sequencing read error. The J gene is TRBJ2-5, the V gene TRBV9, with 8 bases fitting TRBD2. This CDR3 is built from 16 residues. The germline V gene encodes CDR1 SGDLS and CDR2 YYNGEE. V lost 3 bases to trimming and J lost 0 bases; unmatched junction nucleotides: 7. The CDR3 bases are TGTGCCAGCAGCGCAGGGGCTAGCGGGTACCAAGAGACCCAGTACTTC. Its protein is CASSAGASGYQETQYF.

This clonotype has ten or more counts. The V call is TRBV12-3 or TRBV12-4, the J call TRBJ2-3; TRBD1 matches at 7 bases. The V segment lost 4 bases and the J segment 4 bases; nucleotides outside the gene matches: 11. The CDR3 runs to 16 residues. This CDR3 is CASSSIRQGLADTQYF. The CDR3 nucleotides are TGTGCCAGCAGTTCTATACGACAGGGTCTCGCAGATACGCAGTATTTT.